Sequencing of this T cell receptor (beta chain) was carried out in a study of shared clonotypes between healthy human individuals. Study observations and caveats: Naive CD4 clonotype sharing across four donors was 5% to 6%. Blood was the sole source, and tissue repertoires probably differ. The four-donor shared clonotypes exceeded non-shared clonotypes in generation probability, with non-shared ones scoring lower.

The CDR3 is 14 residues long. V lost 0 bases and J 5 bases, leaving 11 bases between the germline ends. The germline gives CDR1 SGHDN, CDR2 FVKESK. Naive CD8 populations comprised CD45RO-negative cells positively selected for CCR7, excluding terminally differentiated effector memory CD45RA+ cells. Once extracted for a subset, genomic DNA was divided evenly among several immunoSEQ plates. This table comes from immunoSEQ multiplex PCR, and its TCRdb copy is limited to in-frame clones, with some not included. The sample holds hundreds of thousands of clones, about 90% seen once. Notes on this clone: Its antigen remains unknown.

The chain links TRBV14 to TRBJ2-7; possibly TRBD1 or TRBD2 for D (5 bases each). The receptor was derived from a man aged 30 to 39 in good health. What was sequenced was naive CD8+ T cells sorted from blood. CDR3 in amino acids: CASSQDPRGNEQYF. The CDR3 bases are TGTGCCAGCAGCCAAGATCCGAGGGGAAACGAGCAGTACTTC.